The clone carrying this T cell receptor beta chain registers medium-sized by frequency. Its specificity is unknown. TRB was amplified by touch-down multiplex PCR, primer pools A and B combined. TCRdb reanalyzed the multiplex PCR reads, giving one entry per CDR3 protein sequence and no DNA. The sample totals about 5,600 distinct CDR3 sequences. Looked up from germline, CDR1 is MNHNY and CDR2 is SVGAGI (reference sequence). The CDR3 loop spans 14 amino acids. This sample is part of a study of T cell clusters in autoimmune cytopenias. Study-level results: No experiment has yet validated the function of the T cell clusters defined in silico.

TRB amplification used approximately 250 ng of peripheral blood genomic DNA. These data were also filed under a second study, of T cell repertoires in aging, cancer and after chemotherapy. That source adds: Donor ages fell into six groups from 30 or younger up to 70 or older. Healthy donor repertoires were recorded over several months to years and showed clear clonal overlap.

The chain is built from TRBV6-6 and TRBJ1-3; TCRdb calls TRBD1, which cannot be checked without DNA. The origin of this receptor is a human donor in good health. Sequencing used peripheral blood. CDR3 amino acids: CASSPRQVLNTIYF.